The present entry profiles one T cell receptor beta chain with its context. The antigen is undetermined. Method: immunoSEQ multiplex PCR; TCRdb's copy keeps in-frame clones and lacks some. The sample yields around 9,100 clones, around 60% seen once. This entry comes from a study of neoadjuvant anti-PD-1 for oral cavity cancer. Study conclusions and caveats: Treg/Th17 ratio rose with pretreatment blood and fell with post-treatment tumor TCRbeta clonality.

The time point is: after neoadjuvant nivolumab, at surgical resection. These newly diagnosed stage II-IVA oral cavity squamous cell carcinoma patients had no prior systemic or radiation treatment. Patients had HPV-negative, locally advanced oral cavity squamous cell carcinoma. CDR3 length: 14 amino acids. J is TRBJ1-1 and V is TRBV21-1; the D call of TRBD1 is as the table states it, not checked on the DNA. TRBV21-1 is flagged as a pseudogene. This TCR was sampled from a person between 40 and 85 years old with oral cavity squamous cell carcinoma. Sequencing was performed on PBMCs, taken after nivolumab (anti-PD-1) treatment. The CDR3 loop reads CASSPRGMNTEAFF. CDR3 bases: TGTGCCAGCAGCCCGAGGGGGATGAACACTGAAGCTTTCTTT.